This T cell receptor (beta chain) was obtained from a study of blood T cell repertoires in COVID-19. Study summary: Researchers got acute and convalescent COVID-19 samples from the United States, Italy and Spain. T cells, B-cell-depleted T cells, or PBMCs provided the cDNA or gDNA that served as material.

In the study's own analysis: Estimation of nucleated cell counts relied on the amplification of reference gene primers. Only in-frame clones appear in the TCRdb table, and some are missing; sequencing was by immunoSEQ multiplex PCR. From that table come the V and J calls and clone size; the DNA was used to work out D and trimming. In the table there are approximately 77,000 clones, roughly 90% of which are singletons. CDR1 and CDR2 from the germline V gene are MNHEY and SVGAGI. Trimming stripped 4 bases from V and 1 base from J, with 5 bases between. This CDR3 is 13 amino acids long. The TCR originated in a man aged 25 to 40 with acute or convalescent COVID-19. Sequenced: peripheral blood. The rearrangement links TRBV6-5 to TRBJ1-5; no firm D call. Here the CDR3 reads CASSSVSNQPQHF. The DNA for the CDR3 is TGTGCCAGCAGTTCGGTCAGCAATCAGCCCCAGCATTTT.